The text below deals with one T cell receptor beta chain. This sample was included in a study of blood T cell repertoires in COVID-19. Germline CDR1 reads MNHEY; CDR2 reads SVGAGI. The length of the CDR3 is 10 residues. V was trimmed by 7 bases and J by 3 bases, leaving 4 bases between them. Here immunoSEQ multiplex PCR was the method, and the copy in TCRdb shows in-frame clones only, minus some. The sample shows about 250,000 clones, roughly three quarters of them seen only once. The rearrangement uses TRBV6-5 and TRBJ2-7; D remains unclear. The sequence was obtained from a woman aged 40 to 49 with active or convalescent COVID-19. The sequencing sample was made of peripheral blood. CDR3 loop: CASIDYEQYF. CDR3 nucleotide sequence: TGTGCCAGCATAGACTACGAGCAGTACTTC.